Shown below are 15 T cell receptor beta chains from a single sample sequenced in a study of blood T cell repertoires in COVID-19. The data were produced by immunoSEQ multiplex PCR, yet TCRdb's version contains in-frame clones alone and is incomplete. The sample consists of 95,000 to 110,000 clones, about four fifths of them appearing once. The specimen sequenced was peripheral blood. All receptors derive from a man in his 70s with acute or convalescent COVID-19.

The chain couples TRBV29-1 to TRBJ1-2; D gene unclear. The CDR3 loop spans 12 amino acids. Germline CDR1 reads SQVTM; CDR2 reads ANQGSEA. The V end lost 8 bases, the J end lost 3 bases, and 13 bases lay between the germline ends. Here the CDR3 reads CSSEDSYYGYTF. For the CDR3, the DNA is TGCAGCTCCGAGGACTCCTACTATGGCTACACCTTC. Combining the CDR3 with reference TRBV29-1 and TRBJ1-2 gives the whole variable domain SAVISQKPSRDICQRGTSLTIQCQVDSQVTMMFWYRQQPGQSLTLIATANQGSEATYESGFVIDKFPISRPNLTFSTLTVSNMSPEDSSIYLCSSEDSYYGYTFGSGTRLTVV.

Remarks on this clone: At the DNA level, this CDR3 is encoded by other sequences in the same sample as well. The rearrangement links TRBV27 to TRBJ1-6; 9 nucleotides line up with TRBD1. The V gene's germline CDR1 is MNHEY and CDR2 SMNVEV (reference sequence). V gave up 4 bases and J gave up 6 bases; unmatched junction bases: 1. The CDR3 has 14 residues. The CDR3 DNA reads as TGTGCCAGCAGTTCGGACAGGGGTAATTCACCCCTCCACTTT. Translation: CASSSDRGNSPLHF.

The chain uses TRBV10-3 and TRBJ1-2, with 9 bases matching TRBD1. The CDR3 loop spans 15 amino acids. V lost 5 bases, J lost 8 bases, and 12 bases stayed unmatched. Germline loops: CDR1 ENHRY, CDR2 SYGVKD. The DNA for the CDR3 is TGTGCCATCAGTATCCGGGCGGGGACAGGGCCCGGCTACACCTTC. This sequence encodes CAISIRAGTGPGYTF.

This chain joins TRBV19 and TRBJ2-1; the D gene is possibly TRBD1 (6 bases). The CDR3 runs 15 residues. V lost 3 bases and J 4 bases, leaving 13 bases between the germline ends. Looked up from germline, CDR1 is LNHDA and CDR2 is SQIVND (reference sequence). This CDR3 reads CASSMRTESYNEQFF. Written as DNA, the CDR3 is TGTGCCAGTAGTATGCGGACAGAAAGTTACAATGAGCAGTTCTTC.

CDR3 DNA: TGTGCCAGCAGCTCCAGGGTGTCGGTAGGCTACACCTTC. This codes for CASSSRVSVGYTF. This chain uses TRBV7-2 with TRBJ1-2, with D possibly being TRBD1 (5 bases). The germline gives CDR1 SGHTA, CDR2 FQGNSA. V lost 4 bases to trimming and J lost 8 bases, with 14 bases between them. CDR3 length: 13 amino acids.

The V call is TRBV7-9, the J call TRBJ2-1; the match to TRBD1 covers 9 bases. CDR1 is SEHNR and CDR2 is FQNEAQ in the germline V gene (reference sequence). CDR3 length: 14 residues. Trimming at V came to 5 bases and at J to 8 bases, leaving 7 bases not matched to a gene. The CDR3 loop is CASSPGQGRDEQFF. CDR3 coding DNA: TGTGCCAGCAGCCCTGGACAGGGGCGCGATGAGCAGTTCTTC.

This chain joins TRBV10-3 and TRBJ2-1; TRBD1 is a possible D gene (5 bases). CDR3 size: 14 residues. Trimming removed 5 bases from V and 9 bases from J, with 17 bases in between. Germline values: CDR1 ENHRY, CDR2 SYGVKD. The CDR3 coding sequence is TGTGCCATCAGTAGCCCGACCAGGGTCCCTGAGCAGTTCTTC. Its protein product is CAISSPTRVPEQFF.

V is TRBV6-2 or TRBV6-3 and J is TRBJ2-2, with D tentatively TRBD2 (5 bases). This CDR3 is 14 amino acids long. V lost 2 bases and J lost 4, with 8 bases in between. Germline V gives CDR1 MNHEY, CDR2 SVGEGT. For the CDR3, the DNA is TGTGCCAGCAGTTACAGGGCGGGCACCGGGGAGCTGTTTTTT. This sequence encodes CASSYRAGTGELFF.

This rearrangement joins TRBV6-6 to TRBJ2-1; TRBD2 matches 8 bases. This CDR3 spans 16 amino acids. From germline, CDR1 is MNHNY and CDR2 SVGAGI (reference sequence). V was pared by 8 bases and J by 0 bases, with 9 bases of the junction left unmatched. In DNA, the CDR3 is TGTGCCAGCTCCTCGGGGGGGCGTCTCTCCTACAATGAGCAGTTCTTC. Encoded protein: CASSSGGRLSYNEQFF.

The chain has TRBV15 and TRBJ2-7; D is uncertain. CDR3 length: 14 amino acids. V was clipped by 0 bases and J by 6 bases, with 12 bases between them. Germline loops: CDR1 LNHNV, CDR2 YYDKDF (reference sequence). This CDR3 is CATSRDRLGLEQYF. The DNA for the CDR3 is TGTGCCACCAGCAGAGATCGCCTTGGGCTCGAGCAGTACTTC.

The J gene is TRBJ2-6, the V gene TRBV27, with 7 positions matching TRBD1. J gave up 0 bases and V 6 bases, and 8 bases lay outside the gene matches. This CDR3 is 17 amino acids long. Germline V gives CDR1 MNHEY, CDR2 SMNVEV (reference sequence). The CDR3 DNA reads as TGTGCCAGCAGACGGACAGGTCTTAGCTCTGGGGCCAACGTCCTGACTTTC. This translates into CASRRTGLSSGANVLTF.

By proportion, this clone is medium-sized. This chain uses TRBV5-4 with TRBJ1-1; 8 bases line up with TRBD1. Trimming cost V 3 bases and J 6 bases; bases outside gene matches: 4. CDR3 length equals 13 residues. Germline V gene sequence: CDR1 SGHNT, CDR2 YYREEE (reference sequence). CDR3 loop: CASSSGGSSEAFF. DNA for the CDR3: TGTGCCAGCAGCTCAGGGGGCTCGTCTGAAGCTTTCTTT. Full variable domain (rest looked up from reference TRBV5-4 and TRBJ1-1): ETGVTQSPTHLIKTRGQQVTLRCSSQSGHNTVSWYQQALGQGPQFIFQYYREEENGRGNFPPRFSGLQFPNYSSELNVNALELDDSALYLCASSSGGSSEAFFGQGTRLTVV.

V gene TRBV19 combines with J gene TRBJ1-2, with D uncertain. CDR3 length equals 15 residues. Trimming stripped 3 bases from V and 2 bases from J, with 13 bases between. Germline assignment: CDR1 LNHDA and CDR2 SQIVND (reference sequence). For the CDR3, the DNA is TGTGCCAGTAGTATTCCGGGTAAAGGCAACTATGGCTACACCTTC. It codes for CASSIPGKGNYGYTF.

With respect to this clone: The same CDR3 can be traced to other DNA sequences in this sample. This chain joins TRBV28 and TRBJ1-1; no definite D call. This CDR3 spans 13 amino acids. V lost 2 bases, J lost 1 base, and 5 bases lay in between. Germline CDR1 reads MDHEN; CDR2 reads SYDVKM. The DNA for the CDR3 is TGTGCCAGCAGTTTAGCCGGGAACACTGAAGCTTTCTTT. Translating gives CASSLAGNTEAFF.

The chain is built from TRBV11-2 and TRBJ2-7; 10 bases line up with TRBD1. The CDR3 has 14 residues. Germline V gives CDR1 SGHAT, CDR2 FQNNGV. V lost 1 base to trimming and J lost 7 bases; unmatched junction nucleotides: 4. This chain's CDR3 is CASSLGTGGREQYF. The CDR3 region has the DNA TGTGCCAGCAGCTTAGGGACAGGGGGTAGGGAGCAGTACTTC.